This T cell receptor beta chain was profiled in a study of shared clonotypes between healthy human individuals. TCRdb's table, derived via immunoSEQ multiplex PCR, lists solely in-frame clones and lacks some. The data hold roughly 300,000 clones, with roughly 80% observed a single time. This clone has more than one count but fewer than ten. This CDR3 comprises 16 residues. V lost 1 base, J lost 0 bases, and 10 bases lay in between. Germline CDR1 SNHLY, CDR2 FYNNEI. The sequencing input was memory CD4+ T cells sorted from blood. Described subset: CD45RA-negative fraction. The chain uses TRBV2 and TRBJ1-3; perhaps TRBD1 as D (6 bases). The receptor was derived from a man younger than 40 in good health. The CDR3 region is CASSEDRAYSGNTIYF. The DNA of the CDR3 is TGTGCCAGCAGTGAAGACAGGGCCTACTCTGGAAACACCATATATTTT.